These 16 T cell receptor beta chains came from one sample sequenced in a study of blood T cell repertoires in COVID-19. The method was immunoSEQ multiplex PCR; TCRdb's version includes in-frame clones alone and lacks a portion of them. The repertoire holds hundreds of thousands of clones, with 65% to 85% as singletons. Sequencing was carried out using PBMCs or T cells enriched from blood (not recorded which). These receptors all come from a middle-aged woman with acute COVID-19.

This rearrangement joins TRBV7-9 to TRBJ1-6; 8 bases map to TRBD1. This CDR3 has 15 amino acids. The V segment lost 7 bases and the J segment 2 bases; nucleotides outside the gene matches: 4. Germline V gene sequence: CDR1 SEHNR, CDR2 FQNEAQ (reference sequence). CDR3 DNA sequence: TGTGCCAGCAACTGGGACAGGCCCTATAATTCACCCCTCCACTTT. It specifies CASNWDRPYNSPLHF.

The chain is built from TRBV12-5 and TRBJ2-2, with D tentatively TRBD1 (6 bases). The CDR3 is made up of 15 amino acids. Germline V gives CDR1 LGHNT, CDR2 FRNRAP. Trimming pared 1 base from V and 1 base from J, leaving 7 bases between. CDR3 DNA: TGTGCTAGTGGTTTGGGGACAGTGAACACCGGGGAGCTGTTTTTT. This translates into CASGLGTVNTGELFF.

The chain employs TRBV5-8 and TRBJ2-1, with D perhaps matching TRBD1 (6 bases). The germline CDR1 and CDR2 sequences are SGHTS and YDEGEE. V was shortened by 4 bases and J by 7 bases, with 21 bases between the two germline ends. The CDR3 loop spans 16 amino acids. The CDR3 here is CASSGYRVINNNEQFF. As DNA, the CDR3 is TGTGCCAGCAGCGGATACAGGGTAATTAATAATAATGAGCAGTTCTTC.

This clone was recorded once. The chain is built from TRBV2 and TRBJ2-5, with D maybe TRBD2 (6 bases). V was clipped by 7 bases and J by 5 bases, with 8 bases between them. This CDR3 is built from 11 residues. Germline CDR1 and CDR2: SNHLY and FYNNEI. This CDR3 is CASIAGETQYF. CDR3 sequence (DNA): TGTGCCAGCATTGCGGGGGAGACCCAGTACTTC.

The chain joins TRBV5-4 to TRBJ2-5, with D maybe TRBD2 (5 bases). V was trimmed by 9 bases and J by 0 bases, leaving 18 bases between them. The CDR3 spans 15 residues. Per the germline V gene, CDR1 is SGHNT and CDR2 is YYREEE (reference sequence). The CDR3 loop reads CATNRGLADQETQYF. Written as DNA, the CDR3 is TGTGCCACCAACCGAGGGCTAGCTGACCAAGAGACCCAGTACTTC.

The chain carries TRBV5-1 and TRBJ2-5; TRBD1 might be the D (6 bases). The CDR3 contains 14 residues. Looked up from germline, CDR1 is SGHRS and CDR2 is YFSETQ. V shed 6 bases and J shed 2 bases, with 14 bases lying between them. CDR3 coding DNA: TGCGCCAGCAAGCCGGACAGATATCAAGAGACCCAGTACTTC. The encoded protein is CASKPDRYQETQYF.

The sample holds a few counts of this clone. V is TRBV30 and J is TRBJ2-1; D might be TRBD2 (5 bases). Between the trimmed V and J ends, which lost 2 bases and 4 bases, there was a span of 12 bases. Germline CDR1 and CDR2: GTSNPN and SVGIG (reference sequence). CDR3 length: 14 amino acids. CDR3: CAWSSSPFYNEQFF. The CDR3 DNA follows: TGTGCCTGGAGTTCTAGCCCTTTTTACAATGAGCAGTTCTTC.

The V gene is TRBV10-3, the J gene TRBJ1-1; 7 bases line up with TRBD1. J lost 3 bases, V lost 6 bases, and 10 bases had no gene match. This CDR3 is 15 amino acids long. Germline CDR1 and CDR2: ENHRY and SYGVKD. CDR3 DNA sequence: TGTGCCATCAGGTCAACAGGGGAGGTGGACACTGAAGCTTTCTTT. The encoded protein is CAIRSTGEVDTEAFF.

The chain links TRBV3-1 (or the pseudogene TRBV3-2) to TRBJ1-5, with a weak D call TRBD1 (5 bases). The CDR3 runs to 14 residues. CDR1 LGHDT and CDR2 YNNKEL come from the germline V gene (reference sequence). Trimming shortened V by 4 bases and J by 6 bases, and 13 bases separated the two germline ends. The CDR3 region has the DNA TGTGCCAGCAGCCCGGCAGGGATGGGTCAGCCCCAGCATTTT. It encodes CASSPAGMGQPQHF.

The chain uses TRBV2 and TRBJ2-7, with 11 bases lining up with TRBD2. CDR1 SNHLY and CDR2 FYNNEI come from the germline V gene. The CDR3 runs 16 residues. The junction had 2 bases not matched to a gene; V was cut back by 1 base and J by 0 bases. The DNA for the CDR3 is TGTGCCAGCAGTGAAGGACTAGCGGGGACCTCCTACGAGCAGTACTTC. This gives the protein CASSEGLAGTSYEQYF.

This clone was seen just once. This chain links TRBV11-1 with TRBJ1-6; D is perhaps TRBD1 (5 bases). The CDR3 length is 15 residues. Germline assignment: CDR1 SGHAT and CDR2 FQDESV (reference sequence). Trimming pared 3 bases from V and 9 bases from J, leaving 15 bases between. CDR3 sequence reads: CASSFRGTDFSPLHF. In nucleotides, the CDR3 is TGTGCCAGCAGCTTTCGGGGGACGGATTTTTCACCCCTCCACTTT.

The chain employs TRBV2 and TRBJ1-1, with TRBD1 matching 10 bases. Germline-derived CDR1 and CDR2 are SNHLY and FYNNEI. The V and J ends lost 3 bases and 5 bases, in that order; junction bases with no gene match: 6. The CDR3 extends over 15 amino acids. CDR3 in amino acids: CASSEMDRGRTEAFF. The CDR3 DNA reads as TGTGCCAGCAGTGAGATGGACAGGGGGAGGACTGAAGCTTTCTTT.

The gene calls are TRBV19 and TRBJ1-5; weak D call: TRBD1 (6 bases). The V and J ends lost 4 bases and 2 bases respectively, with 15 bases between them. This CDR3 has 16 residues. Germline CDR1 LNHDA, CDR2 SQIVND (reference sequence). CDR3 region: CASSKSQGEGNQPQHF. Written as DNA, the CDR3 is TGTGCCAGTAGTAAGTCACAGGGAGAGGGCAATCAGCCCCAGCATTTT.

The rearrangement links TRBV30 to TRBJ1-1; maybe TRBD1 (6 bases). CDR1 GTSNPN and CDR2 SVGIG come from the germline V gene (reference sequence). The CDR3 has 13 amino acids. The ends were cut back, 5 bases at V and 2 bases at J, with 12 bases in the middle. The CDR3: CAWGRQANTEAFF. The CDR3 bases are TGTGCCTGGGGAAGACAGGCTAACACTGAAGCTTTCTTT.

This clone was observed once. The chain has TRBV6-5 and TRBJ2-2, with D unresolved. The CDR3 consists of 13 residues. Trimming shortened V by 5 bases and J by 4 bases, and 8 bases separated the two germline ends. The germline V gene encodes CDR1 MNHEY and CDR2 SVGAGI. Here the CDR3 reads CASSKRSTGELFF. CDR3 sequence (DNA): TGTGCCAGCAGTAAGAGGAGCACCGGGGAGCTGTTTTTT.

The chain is built from TRBV19 and TRBJ1-5; D unclear. This CDR3 region has 15 residues. Trimming cost V 3 bases and J 6 bases, with 15 bases left between them. Germline CDR1 is LNHDA and CDR2 is SQIVND (reference sequence). The CDR3 DNA reads TGTGCCAGTAGTATTTTCTTTGATGGAGTTCAGCCCCAGCATTTT. It codes for CASSIFFDGVQPQHF.